The sequence of this T cell receptor beta chain was determined in a study of cytomegalovirus exposure and HLA in healthy donors. Study summary: About 179 million T cells yielded under 130 million unique TCR beta sequences in earlier analysis. Study-wide results and limits: Altogether, some 170 TCR beta chains were recorded as cytomegalovirus-associated.

Of note for this clone: Antigen specificity is unknown. The junction differs from germline at one of its ends, possibly a read error.

Donors counted as nominally healthy when sampled, yet unrecorded immune exposures were likely. The primer mix had 60 Vbeta and 13 Jbeta primers. Libraries were prepared by immunoSEQ multiplex PCR; TCRdb keeps only in-frame clonotypes and omits some of them. This sample has around 150,000 clones, with roughly 80% found just once. CDR3 length: 14 amino acids. Germline assignment: CDR1 GTSNPN and CDR2 SVGIG (reference sequence). The sequence was obtained from a man between 40 and 49 years old in good health and CMV-seronegative. The chain carries TRBV30 and TRBJ2-3; D is possibly TRBD1 (6 bases). Sequenced: PBMCs. CDR3 in amino acids: CAWSVGARTDAQYF. The CDR3 DNA is TGTGCCTGGAGTGTGGGGGCGAGGACAGATGCGCAGTATTTT.